Below are 23 T cell receptor beta chains sequenced from a single sample in a study of cytomegalovirus exposure and HLA in healthy donors. 60 Vbeta and 13 Jbeta primers were used in PCR. Measured with immunoSEQ multiplex PCR; TCRdb has only the in-frame clones, and not every one. Of about 73,000 clones in the sample, under 80% were seen once. The specimen was PBMCs. The receptors stem from a woman aged 45-59 years in good health and CMV-seropositive.

This clone was seen once. The chain employs TRBV5-1 and TRBJ1-5, with D tentatively TRBD1 (6 bases). Germline CDR1 SGHRS, CDR2 YFSETQ. The length of the CDR3 is 14 residues. The ends were cut back, 0 bases at V and 5 bases at J, with 9 bases in the middle. The CDR3 spells CASSLATGDQPQHF. In nucleotides, the CDR3 is TGCGCCAGCAGCTTGGCGACAGGCGATCAGCCCCAGCATTTT.

The chain uses TRBV9 and TRBJ2-2; TRBD2 agrees at 11 bases. The V and J ends lost 5 bases and 5 bases, in that order; junction bases with no gene match: 8. The CDR3 runs 16 residues. Germline CDR1 is SGDLS and CDR2 is YYNGEE. Here the CDR3 reads CASSPRLAGLTGELFF. The DNA of the CDR3 is TGTGCCAGCAGTCCCAGACTAGCGGGGTTAACCGGGGAGCTGTTTTTT.

This chain connects TRBV5-6 to TRBJ2-5, with 9 bases fitting TRBD1. The DNA end is more similar to TRBJ2-7, so the J call may be wrong. Germline V gene sequence: CDR1 SGHDT, CDR2 YYEEEE. The CDR3 has 14 amino acids. DNA of the CDR3: TGTGCCAGCAGCTTGAGGGACAGGGAATACGAGCAGTACTTC. This gives the protein CASSLRDREYEQYF.

This chain uses TRBV10-2 with TRBJ2-5; no reliable D call. The germline gives CDR1 WSHSY, CDR2 SAAADI. V was clipped by 0 bases and J by 7 bases, with 12 bases between them. The CDR3 extends over 14 amino acids. In DNA, the CDR3 is TGCGCCAGCAGTGAGTCGTCTATGAGAGGGACCCAGTACTTC. The encoded protein is CASSESSMRGTQYF.

The V and J genes are TRBV4-1 and TRBJ2-7; D possibly corresponds to TRBD1 (5 bases). CDR3 length: 13 residues. Trimming took off 1 base at V and 5 bases at J, with 9 bases between the two ends. CDR1 MGHRA and CDR2 YSYEKL come from the germline V gene. The DNA of the CDR3 is TGCGCCAGCAGCCAAGTGGGGCGAGACGAGCAGTACGTC. This gives the protein CASSQVGRDEQYV.

This clone was counted between two and nine times. The V and J genes are TRBV10-1 and TRBJ2-1; 7 bases fit TRBD1. V trimming: 6 bases; J trimming: 10 bases; junction bases outside the gene matches: 6. The germline V gene encodes CDR1 WNHNN and CDR2 SYGVQD (reference sequence). The CDR3 runs 12 residues. The chain's CDR3 is CASSHTGVEQFF. Here the CDR3 DNA reads TGCGCCAGCAGCCACACAGGGGTCGAGCAGTTCTTC.

CDR3 nucleotides: TGTGCCAGCAGCCGCGACGGGGGGTCCTACAATGAGCAGTTCTTC. This sequence encodes CASSRDGGSYNEQFF. The J gene is TRBJ2-1, the V gene TRBV5-4; 7 bases line up with TRBD2. Trimming removed 4 bases from V and 1 base from J; junction bases left unmatched: 5. CDR1 is SGHNT, CDR2 YYREEE, per germline (reference sequence). This CDR3 has 15 residues.

The V and J genes are TRBV21-1 and TRBJ2-1; no check of the table's D call, TRBD2, against the DNA was made. TRBV21-1 is flagged as a pseudogene. The CDR3 has 15 amino acids. CDR3 protein: CASSKHGTSSGEQFF. CDR3 bases: TGTGCCAGCAGCAAACATGGAACTAGCTCCGGGGAGCAGTTCTTC.

The rearrangement joins TRBV5-6 to TRBJ2-2; the match to TRBD2 covers 10 bases. The junction had 8 bases not matched to a gene; V was cut back by 5 bases and J by 4 bases. Germline lookup yields CDR1 SGHDT and CDR2 YYEEEE. The CDR3 sequence is 16 residues long. The chain's CDR3 is CASSSAASGGTGELFF. CDR3 nucleotides: TGTGCCAGCAGTTCCGCGGCTAGCGGGGGCACCGGGGAGCTGTTTTTT.

V usage is TRBV7-6 and J usage is TRBJ1-2, with D perhaps matching TRBD1 (5 bases). V lost 5 bases and J lost 5, with 12 bases in between. CDR1 SGHVS and CDR2 FNYEAQ come from the germline V gene. The CDR3 totals 13 residues. The CDR3 is CASSPTGGYGYTF. The DNA for the CDR3 is TGTGCCAGCAGCCCGACTGGGGGGTATGGCTACACCTTC.

This clone was picked up a small number of times. V usage is TRBV23-1 and J usage is TRBJ2-7; D remains unclear. TRBV23-1 carries the ORF label, with uncertain function. V was trimmed by 6 bases and J by 0 bases, leaving 15 bases between them. CDR3 length: 15 amino acids. In DNA, the CDR3 is TGCGCCAGCAGCCTAGTTGCTCAGAGCTCCTACGAGCAGTACGTC. Translated: CASSLVAQSSYEQYV.

The chain uses TRBV5-1 and TRBJ2-1; possibly TRBD2 for D (5 bases). Germline lookup yields CDR1 SGHRS and CDR2 YFSETQ. CDR3 size: 14 residues. The V gene lost 5 bases and the J gene lost 4 bases, with 13 bases spanning the gap. The CDR3 region has the DNA TGCGCCAGCAGTGAGGGTGGGGTTTACAATGAGCAGTTCTTC. It is translated as CASSEGGVYNEQFF.

This rearrangement joins TRBV5-1 to TRBJ1-2, with D possibly TRBD1 on 5 matching bases. From germline, CDR1 is SGHRS and CDR2 YFSETQ. The CDR3 extends over 14 amino acids. Trimming cost V 3 bases and J 2 bases, with 11 bases left between them. The CDR3 loop is CASSSSGGNYGYTF. The CDR3 DNA follows: TGCGCCAGCAGCTCCTCGGGGGGAAACTATGGCTACACCTTC.

The rearrangement joins TRBV7-6 to TRBJ1-1; a possible D gene is TRBD1 (5 bases). Per the germline V gene, CDR1 is SGHVS and CDR2 is FNYEAQ. V dropped 1 base and J dropped 0 bases, with 15 bases sitting between them. CDR3 length: 17 residues. Written as DNA, the CDR3 is TGTGCCAGCAGCTTAGTCCTTGGGGCATCCATGAACACTGAAGCTTTCTTT. Residues: CASSLVLGASMNTEAFF.

This clone was seen more than once but under ten times. The CDR3 sequence is CASSFFSNQPQHF. CDR3 sequence (DNA): TGTGCCAGCAGCTTCTTTAGCAATCAGCCCCAGCATTTT. V gene TRBV7-2 combines with J gene TRBJ1-5, with unresolved D. V was pared by 3 bases and J by 0 bases, with 3 bases between. The CDR3 has 13 amino acids. CDR1 and CDR2 from the germline V gene are SGHTA and FQGNSA.

CDR3 region: CASSLVGGKETQYF. The CDR3 DNA is TGTGCCAGCAGCTTAGTCGGGGGGAAAGAGACCCAGTACTTC. J is TRBJ2-5 and V is TRBV7-6; 7 nucleotides agree with TRBD2. The V gene's germline CDR1 is SGHVS and CDR2 FNYEAQ. Trimming at V came to 1 base and at J to 3 bases, leaving 2 bases not matched to a gene. CDR3 length: 14 residues.

The gene calls are TRBV4-1 and TRBJ1-5; a weak D match, TRBD1 (6 bases). This CDR3 comprises 19 residues. Germline values: CDR1 MGHRA, CDR2 YSYEKL. Trimming took off 0 bases at V and 8 bases at J, with 26 bases between the two ends. CDR3 nucleotides: TGCGCCAGCAGCCAAGATCCGGCACGGGGGGGGCAAAACTTCAAGCCCCAGCATTTT. This codes for CASSQDPARGGQNFKPQHF.

The CDR3 coding sequence is TGCGCCAGCAGCTTGGAACGTGACAGGGATGAAAAACTGTTTTTT. This translates into CASSLERDRDEKLFF. The J gene is TRBJ1-4, the V gene TRBV5-1; 7 positions match TRBD1. Germline V gene lookup returns CDR1 SGHRS and CDR2 YFSETQ. The CDR3 has 15 amino acids. The V segment lost 0 bases and the J segment 6 bases; nucleotides outside the gene matches: 5.

Remarks on this clone: Other nucleotide sequences from this sample produce the same CDR3. This chain joins TRBV5-4 and TRBJ1-6, with D possibly being TRBD1 (6 bases). Trimming left V 5 bases short and J 8 bases short, with 17 bases between. Germline loops: CDR1 SGHNT, CDR2 YYREEE (reference sequence). The CDR3 runs 15 residues. The CDR3 bases are TGTGCCAGCAGAGTCGATCAGGGGAGGGATTCACCCCTCCACTTT. As protein: CASRVDQGRDSPLHF.

The chain combines TRBV12-5 with TRBJ2-7; 9 nucleotides agree with TRBD1. The CDR3 has 14 amino acids. Germline loops: CDR1 LGHNT, CDR2 FRNRAP. The V segment lost 6 bases and the J segment 4 bases; nucleotides outside the gene matches: 7. Here the CDR3 reads CASGHQDRGYEQYF. The DNA of the CDR3 is TGTGCTAGTGGGCACCAGGACAGGGGATACGAGCAGTACTTC.

The chain joins TRBV7-9 to TRBJ2-5, with 8 bases fitting TRBD2. Germline V lookup: CDR1 SEHNR, CDR2 FQNEAQ (reference sequence). The V gene end was trimmed by 4 bases and the J gene end by 2 bases; junction bases not matched to a gene: 9. The CDR3 is 16 residues long. Here the CDR3 DNA reads TGTGCCAGCAGCTCGTCTACTAGCGGAGGACAAGAGACCCAGTACTTC. This gives the protein CASSSSTSGGQETQYF.

The CDR3 region is CASSPGGTQETQYF. CDR3 coding DNA: TGTGCCAGCAGCCCTGGGGGCACTCAAGAGACCCAGTACTTC. The chain links TRBV6-5 to TRBJ2-5; TRBD1 might be the D (6 bases). This CDR3 is 14 amino acids long. V gave up 6 bases and J gave up 2 bases, with 13 bases separating them. Germline assignment: CDR1 MNHEY and CDR2 SVGAGI.

This clone was seen only a few times. The V gene is TRBV4-1, the J gene TRBJ2-7; TRBD2 aligns across 10 bases. The germline V gene has CDR1 MGHRA and CDR2 YSYEKL. The CDR3 has 17 residues. V shed 1 base and J 0 bases; nucleotides not matched to a gene: 6. The CDR3 coding sequence is TGCGCCAGCAGCCAAGTCGGGCTAGCGGGGGACTCCTACGAGCAGTACGTC. Its protein product is CASSQVGLAGDSYEQYV.